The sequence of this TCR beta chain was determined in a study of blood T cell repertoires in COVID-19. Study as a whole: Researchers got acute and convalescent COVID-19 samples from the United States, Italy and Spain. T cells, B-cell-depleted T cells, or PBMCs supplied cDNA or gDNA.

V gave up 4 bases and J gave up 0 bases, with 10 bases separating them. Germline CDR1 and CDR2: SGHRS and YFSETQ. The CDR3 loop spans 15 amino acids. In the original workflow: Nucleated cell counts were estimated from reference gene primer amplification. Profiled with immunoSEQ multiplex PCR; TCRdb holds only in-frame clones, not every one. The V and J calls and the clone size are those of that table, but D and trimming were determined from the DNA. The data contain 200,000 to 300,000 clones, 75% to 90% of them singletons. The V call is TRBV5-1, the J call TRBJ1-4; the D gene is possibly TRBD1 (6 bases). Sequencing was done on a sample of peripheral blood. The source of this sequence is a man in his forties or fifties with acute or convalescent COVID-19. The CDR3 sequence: CASSQRQATNEKLFF. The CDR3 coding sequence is TGCGCCAGCAGCCAGAGACAGGCAACTAATGAAAAACTGTTTTTT.